The present entry profiles one T cell receptor (beta chain) with its context. Sequence at one end of the junction differs from germline and may be a read error. The data are from a study of blood T cell repertoires in COVID-19. The V gene's germline CDR1 is LGHNT and CDR2 FRNRAP. This CDR3 contains 11 residues. Authors' data handling: Counts of nucleated cells, estimated from reference gene primer amplification, were obtained. Produced via immunoSEQ multiplex PCR; TCRdb's table is partial and in-frame only. D and trimming were read from the DNA, whereas the V and J calls and clone size are those reported in that table. The data hold 90,000 to 120,000 clones, with roughly 70% observed a single time.

Sequencing input: peripheral blood. The TCR comes from a woman aged 40 to 50 with acute or convalescent COVID-19. The chain links TRBV12-5 to TRBJ2-5; 7 bases agree with TRBD1. CDR3 sequence (DNA): TGTGCTAGTGGTTCGGGGACAGTAGAAGACTTC. Protein: CASGSGTVEDF.